One sample yielded the 28 T cell receptor beta chains listed below, sequenced in a study of low-dose radiotherapy and immunotherapy resistance in tumors. Specified time point: after trial treatment. As for treatment: LDRT plus nivolumab, ipilimumab, low-dose cyclophosphamide and aspirin (RACIN trial). PCR amplification of the TCRs was performed with Phusion for 20 PCR cycles, and it relied on a constant-region primer together with a V-primer adapter. TCRdb recomputed calls from the reads with MiXCR, one row per CDR3 protein. Of under 60,000 distinct CDR3 sequences listed, approximately 35% are singletons. The specimen was PBMCs, collected after low-dose radiotherapy plus immunotherapy. The receptor set was obtained from a male donor with rectosigmoid adenocarcinoma.

This clonotype was picked up many times. The chain has TRBV4-2 and TRBJ2-7; TRBD1 might be the D (6 bases). Germline CDR1 is LGHNA and CDR2 is YNFKEQ. Trimming shortened V by 1 base and J by 1 base, and 11 bases separated the two germline ends. This CDR3 has 15 residues. CDR3 residues: CASSQARDISYEQYF. CDR3 DNA: TGTGCCAGCAGCCAAGCCCGGGACATATCCTACGAGCAGTACTTC.

Many counts were recorded for this clonotype. The gene calls are TRBV4-1 and TRBJ2-3; TRBD2 matches 8 bases. There are 18 residues in the CDR3. Germline CDR1 reads MGHRA; CDR2 reads YSYEKL. After removal of 1 base from V and 3 bases from J, the junction contained 12 bases not matched to a gene. CDR3 DNA: TGCGCCAGCAGCCAAGTGCTAGCGGGTGTAAAACGTACAGATACGCAGTATTTT. Its translation: CASSQVLAGVKRTDTQYF.

The rearrangement joins TRBV28 to TRBJ2-5; D might be TRBD2 (5 bases). This CDR3 contains 16 residues. Germline lookup yields CDR1 MDHEN and CDR2 SYDVKM. Trimming took off 5 bases at V and 11 bases at J, with 27 bases between the two ends. The CDR3 loop reads CASSPLAEASTDTQYF. The CDR3 DNA reads TGTGCCAGCAGTCCCCTGGCGGAGGCGAGCACAGATACGCAGTACTTC.

The chain uses TRBV5-1 and TRBJ2-7, with TRBD1 matching over 11 bases. Germline-derived CDR1 and CDR2 are SGHRS and YFSETQ. The CDR3 sequence is 15 residues long. V trimming: 3 bases; J trimming: 4 bases; junction bases outside the gene matches: 6. CDR3 bases: TGCGCCAGCAGCTGGGGACAGGGGGTTACGTACGAGCAGTACTTC. Translation: CASSWGQGVTYEQYF. Together with reference TRBV5-1 and TRBJ2-7, the CDR3 gives the full variable domain: KAGVTQTPRYLIKTRGQQVTLSCSPISGHRSVSWYQQTPGQGLQFLFEYFSETQRNKGNFPGRFSGRQFSNSRSEMNVSTLELGDSALYLCASSWGQGVTYEQYFGPGTRLTVT.

V gene TRBV5-1 combines with J gene TRBJ2-1, with a possible D match to TRBD2 (6 bases). The ends were cut back, 2 bases at V and 3 bases at J, with 12 bases in the middle. The CDR3 is made up of 15 amino acids. Per the germline V gene, CDR1 is SGHRS and CDR2 is YFSETQ. The CDR3 DNA reads as TGCGCCAGCAGCTTCCCCGGGAGTGGCTACAATGAGCAGTTCTTC. This gives the protein CASSFPGSGYNEQFF.

This clonotype has ten or more counts. The rearrangement links TRBV12-2 to TRBJ2-7; the table's D call, TRBD2, has no DNA check behind it. TRBV12-2 is flagged as a pseudogene. The CDR3 extends over 13 amino acids. The CDR3 bases are TGTGCAAGTCGCTTAGTTAGGGAGTCCGAGCAGTACTTC. Encoded protein: CASRLVRESEQYF.

The chain's CDR3 is CASGRLGSSYEQYF. CDR3 bases: TGTGCCAGCGGTCGATTAGGCAGCTCCTACGAGCAGTACTTC. This chain links TRBV13 with TRBJ2-7; D not resolved. Per germline, CDR1 PRHDT and CDR2 FYEKMQ (reference sequence). The CDR3 sequence is 14 residues long. V was shortened by 8 bases and J by 0 bases, with 14 bases between the two germline ends.

The chain uses TRBV7-3 and TRBJ2-3; 9 bases align to TRBD2. Per the germline V gene, CDR1 is SGHTA and CDR2 is FQGTGA. The CDR3 covers 16 residues. Unmatched junction bases numbered 3, after V lost 2 bases and J lost 0 bases. CDR3 nucleotides: TGTGCCAGCAGCTTACTCGCGGGGGGGAGCACAGATACGCAGTATTTT. It encodes CASSLLAGGSTDTQYF.

This clonotype was recorded many times. The chain links TRBV12-3 or TRBV12-4 to TRBJ2-2; 15 positions agree with TRBD2. The CDR3 loop spans 18 amino acids. V dropped 7 bases and J dropped 6; count of bases not matched to a gene: 12. CDR3 DNA: TGTGCCAGCACCCTAGGACTAGCGGGGGGGCCGTCAGCCGGGGAGCTGTTTTTT. Translated: CASTLGLAGGPSAGELFF.

This clonotype was counted many times. This chain connects TRBV12-3 or TRBV12-4 to TRBJ1-2; TRBD1 matches 8 bases. J was trimmed by 4 bases and V by 2 bases; bases with no gene match: 6. The CDR3 extends over 15 amino acids. DNA for the CDR3: TGTGCCAGCAGTTTAACAGGACAGGGTAGCTATGGCTACACCTTC. It encodes CASSLTGQGSYGYTF.

This clonotype was recorded many times. The V and J genes are TRBV12-5 and TRBJ2-7; 10 bases agree with TRBD1. In germline, CDR1 is LGHNT, CDR2 FRNRAP. The V segment lost 3 bases and the J segment 5 bases; nucleotides outside the gene matches: 7. This CDR3 comprises 15 residues. The CDR3 reads CASGLGQGGVNEQYF. The CDR3 region has the DNA TGTGCTAGTGGTTTAGGACAGGGGGGCGTAAACGAGCAGTACTTC.

Details on this clonotype: A far larger clone differs by one base, so this is likely a read error. The chain couples TRBV6-2 or TRBV6-3 to TRBJ2-7, with a weak D call TRBD2 (5 bases). The CDR3 runs to 13 residues. The ends were cut back, 7 bases at V and 3 bases at J, with 13 bases in the middle. The germline CDR1 and CDR2 sequences are MNHEY and SVGEGT. The CDR3 sequence is CASKSAVDYEQYF. The CDR3, as DNA: TGTGCCAGCAAATCAGCGGTAGACTACGAGCAGTACTTC.

Ten or more counts support this clonotype. Sequence at one end of the junction differs from germline and may be a read error. V and J are TRBV27 and TRBJ2-7, with a weak D call TRBD2 (5 bases). This CDR3 has 12 amino acids. From germline, CDR1 is MNHEY and CDR2 SMNVEV (reference sequence). In nucleotides, the CDR3 is TGTGCCAGCAGTTTATCAGGGAGTGGTTGGAACTTC. It specifies CASSLSGSGWNF.

This clonotype was seen more than once but under ten times. The chain uses TRBV28 and TRBJ1-5; no firm D call. This CDR3 has 14 residues. Germline CDR1 and CDR2: MDHEN and SYDVKM. V lost 6 bases, J lost 0 bases, and 9 bases lay in between. CDR3 in amino acids: CASSLVPSNQPQHF. CDR3 in DNA: TGTGCCAGCAGCCTTGTCCCTAGCAATCAGCCCCAGCATTTT.

This rearrangement joins TRBV10-3 to TRBJ2-5, with TRBD2 matching over 10 bases. Judging by the DNA end, TRBJ2-1 fits better; the J call may be wrong. The CDR3 runs 14 residues. Germline V gives CDR1 ENHRY, CDR2 SYGVKD. Here the CDR3 reads CASWERGGLNEQFF. In DNA form, the CDR3 reads TGTGCCAGTTGGGAGCGGGGGGGTCTCAATGAGCAGTTCTTC.

V gene TRBV19 combines with J gene TRBJ1-5, with TRBD1 matching over 10 bases. J was trimmed by 5 bases and V by 3 bases; bases with no gene match: 1. Germline loops: CDR1 LNHDA, CDR2 SQIVND (reference sequence). The CDR3 has 14 residues. Here the CDR3 reads CASSIGTGDQPQHF. The CDR3, as DNA: TGTGCCAGTAGTATCGGGACAGGGGATCAGCCCCAGCATTTT.

The V call is TRBV30, the J call TRBJ1-2; no reliable D call. V was trimmed by 1 base and J by 2 bases, leaving 14 bases between them. The germline CDR1 and CDR2 sequences are GTSNPN and SVGIG (reference sequence). This CDR3 region has 15 residues. The CDR3 loop is CAWSALGLINYGYTF. CDR3 sequence (DNA): TGTGCCTGGAGTGCTCTAGGGCTTATAAACTATGGCTACACCTTC.

The gene calls are TRBV6-2 or TRBV6-3 and TRBJ1-1, with no clear D. The germline V gene has CDR1 MNHEY and CDR2 SVGEGT. The CDR3 has 13 amino acids. The germline V and J ends were trimmed by 0 bases and 8 bases, with 10 bases remaining between them. The CDR3 DNA reads as TGTGCCAGCAGTTACTCGAACGGTGGGGAAGCTTTCTTT. Residues: CASSYSNGGEAFF.

There are many counts of this clonotype. A junction end diverges from the germline sequence, so it may reflect a read error. V is TRBV7-7 and J is TRBJ2-5, with 9 bases identical to TRBD2. Germline V gene data show CDR1 as SSHAT and CDR2 as FNYEAQ (reference sequence). The CDR3 loop spans 16 amino acids. CDR3 loop: CASSSVAGAFLETQYF. The DNA of the CDR3 is TGTGCTAGCAGCTCCGTAGCGGGAGCATTTTTAGAGACCCAGTACTTC.

The chain has TRBV5-1 and TRBJ2-3, with D uncertain. Trimming removed 5 bases at V and 4 bases at J, with 11 bases between. Germline CDR1 and CDR2: SGHRS and YFSETQ. The CDR3 runs to 13 residues. CDR3 DNA: TGCGCCAGCAGGGACCCTTCGGCAGATACGCAGTATTTT. It translates to CASRDPSADTQYF.

Concerning this clonotype itself: Only one base separates this from a far larger clonotype, so it likely reflects a read error. The V call is TRBV12-3 or TRBV12-4, the J call TRBJ2-1, with TRBD1 matching over 11 bases. With V trimmed by 4 bases and J by 10 bases, 15 bases remained unmatched. The CDR3 has 17 residues. CDR3 in DNA: TGTGCCAGCAGTTCGGGACAGGGGGGGACTAAGTCCTACGAGCAGTTCTTC. Translated: CASSSGQGGTKSYEQFF.

This clonotype was counted a single time. J is TRBJ1-5 and V is TRBV20-1; weak D call: TRBD1 (6 bases). This CDR3 is 13 amino acids long. CDR1 and CDR2 from the germline V gene are DFQATT and SNEGSKA (reference sequence). V gave up 4 bases and J gave up 4 bases, with 11 bases separating them. CDR3: CSATKQGNQPQHF. As DNA, the CDR3 is TGCAGTGCTACGAAACAGGGTAATCAGCCCCAGCATTTT.

This clonotype is categorized as medium-sized. The chain carries TRBV28 and TRBJ2-1; no clear D. Germline loops: CDR1 MDHEN, CDR2 SYDVKM. The CDR3 consists of 14 residues. Deletions cut 7 bases from V and 4 bases from J, with 14 bases between. The DNA for the CDR3 is TGTGCCAGCACTTCGGGCGGCGCGTACAATGAGCAGTTCTTC. Its translation: CASTSGGAYNEQFF.

This clonotype has a handful of counts. The CDR3 is CASSPSSGRSTDTQYF. The CDR3 coding sequence is TGTGCCAGCTCACCCTCTAGCGGGAGAAGCACAGATACGCAGTATTTT. The V and J genes are TRBV18 and TRBJ2-3, with TRBD2 identical over 10 bases. With V trimmed by 3 bases and J by 0 bases, 3 bases remained unmatched. Germline V gene sequence: CDR1 KGHSH, CDR2 LQKENI. The CDR3 is 16 amino acids.

The chain recombines TRBV9 with TRBJ2-7; perhaps D is TRBD1 or TRBD2 (6 bases each). V lost 4 bases, J lost 3 bases, and 17 bases lay in between. The CDR3 runs to 15 residues. Germline values: CDR1 SGDLS, CDR2 YYNGEE. CDR3 in DNA: TGTGCCAGCAGCTGGGGGGACACATCGAACTACGAGCAGTACTTC. Its protein is CASSWGDTSNYEQYF. The entire variable domain, with the rest obtained from reference TRBV9 and TRBJ2-7, is as follows: DSGVTQTPKHLITATGQRVTLRCSPRSGDLSVYWYQQSLDQGLQFLIQYYNGEERAKGNILERFSAQQFPDLHSELNLSSLELGDSALYFCASSWGDTSNYEQYFGPGTRLTVT.

Worth noting for this clonotype: A far larger clone is just one base off, so this is likely a read error. The rearrangement uses TRBV4-3 and TRBJ2-5; the match to TRBD2 covers 10 bases. The CDR3 is 16 residues long. The V segment lost 5 bases and the J segment 11 bases; nucleotides outside the gene matches: 17. In germline, CDR1 is LGHNA, CDR2 YSLEER. CDR3 DNA: TGCGCCAGCAGCTTCCGGAGCGGGAGGGGAGACAATGAGCAGTACTTC. Its translation is CASSFRSGRGDNEQYF.

This clonotype was seen at least ten times. The gene calls are TRBV5-6 and TRBJ2-7; 7 bases fit TRBD1. This CDR3 spans 16 amino acids. CDR1 is SGHDT, CDR2 YYEEEE, per germline. Unmatched junction bases numbered 13, after V lost 3 bases and J lost 4 bases. CDR3 residues: CASSSPSTGDRYEQYF. The CDR3 nucleotides are TGTGCCAGCAGCTCGCCCTCCACAGGGGATAGGTACGAGCAGTACTTC.

This clonotype has ten or more counts. This chain links TRBV24-1 with TRBJ2-7; 7 bases align to TRBD1. This CDR3 comprises 15 residues. Germline V gene lookup returns CDR1 KGHDR and CDR2 SFDVKD. V was pared by 9 bases and J by 1 base, with 11 bases of the junction left unmatched. The CDR3 protein is CATRDRVSLSYEQYF. The CDR3 bases are TGTGCCACCCGCGACAGGGTTTCCCTGTCCTACGAGCAGTACTTC.